This entry lists 29 T cell receptor beta chains sequenced from one sample in a study of blood T cell repertoires in COVID-19. The table came from immunoSEQ multiplex PCR; TCRdb's copy has only in-frame clones and leaves some out. Of 200,000 to 250,000 clones in the sample, about 90% were seen once. Sequenced sample: peripheral blood. These receptors were taken from a man aged 25 to 45 with COVID-19, enrolled during active disease.

The V gene is TRBV30, the J gene TRBJ2-7, with 8 bases matching TRBD2. Trimming removed 0 bases from V and 6 bases from J; junction bases left unmatched: 4. The CDR3 is 13 amino acids. Germline V gives CDR1 GTSNPN, CDR2 SVGIG (reference sequence). This CDR3 is CAWSVWTSSEQYF. CDR3 sequence (DNA): TGTGCCTGGAGTGTATGGACTAGCTCCGAGCAGTACTTC. The full variable domain, with the rest looked up from reference TRBV30 and TRBJ2-7, is SQTIHQWPATLVQPVGSPLSLECTVEGTSNPNLYWYRQAAGRGLQLLFYSVGIGQISSEVPQNLSASRPQDRQFILSSKKLLLSDSGFYLCAWSVWTSSEQYFGPGTRLTVT.

This clone was seen only a few times. The genes are TRBV5-4 and TRBJ2-7; 10 nucleotides align to TRBD2. This CDR3 is built from 16 residues. Losses at the gene ends were 4 bases for V and 3 bases for J; bases not matched to a gene: 10. CDR1 and CDR2 (germline): SGHNT, YYREEE (reference sequence). CDR3 DNA: TGTGCCAGCAGCAGTATGGAGCGGGGGGGGAACTACGAGCAGTACTTC. Translation gives CASSSMERGGNYEQYF.

The genes are TRBV4-2 and TRBJ1-2; a possible D gene is TRBD1 (6 bases). Germline lookup yields CDR1 LGHNA and CDR2 YNFKEQ. The CDR3 is 16 residues long. V was trimmed by 1 base and J by 1 base, leaving 13 bases between them. The CDR3 sequence: CASSQALDSVNYGYTF. The CDR3 DNA reads as TGTGCCAGCAGCCAAGCCCTGGACAGCGTTAACTATGGCTACACCTTC.

The chain couples TRBV6-6 to TRBJ1-1; possibly TRBD1 for D (5 bases). Per germline, CDR1 MNHNY and CDR2 SVGAGI (reference sequence). This CDR3 is 15 amino acids long. V was cut by 7 bases and J by 3 bases, with 18 bases left in between. As DNA, the CDR3 is TGTGCCAGCACCCCCCTCGGGGGAGGTGACACTGAAGCTTTCTTT. Translated: CASTPLGGGDTEAFF.

V usage is TRBV12-3 or TRBV12-4 and J usage is TRBJ1-2, with D hard to call. The CDR3 is 13 residues long. With 2 bases removed from V and 5 bases from J, the gap between germline ends came to 9 bases. CDR3 loop: CASSLLQPYGYTF. In DNA form, the CDR3 reads TGTGCCAGCAGTTTATTACAGCCGTATGGCTACACCTTC.

J is TRBJ2-7 and V is TRBV5-4, with D tentatively TRBD1 (6 bases). The V end lost 2 bases, the J end lost 4 bases, and 16 bases lay between the germline ends. The germline V gene encodes CDR1 SGHNT and CDR2 YYREEE (reference sequence). The CDR3 is 15 residues long. The CDR3 loop reads CASSFGQSSAYEQYF. Written as DNA, the CDR3 is TGTGCCAGCAGCTTCGGACAGAGTAGTGCATACGAGCAGTACTTC.

The chain employs TRBV27 and TRBJ2-7; TRBD1 matches at 8 bases. This CDR3 has 13 residues. From germline, CDR1 is MNHEY and CDR2 SMNVEV (reference sequence). The trim removed 6 bases at V and 5 bases at J, leaving 6 bases unmatched. CDR3 bases: TGTGCCAGCAGCCCTCCGGGACAGGACGAGCAGTACTTC. The encoded protein is CASSPPGQDEQYF.

The chain recombines TRBV5-6 with TRBJ2-7, with D possibly being TRBD1 (5 bases). V was trimmed by 4 bases and J by 3 bases, leaving 23 bases between them. CDR1 and CDR2 from the germline V gene are SGHDT and YYEEEE. The CDR3 is 17 amino acids. As DNA, the CDR3 is TGTGCCAGCAGCCGTACGCAACCTGGGGCGTGGGACTACGAGCAGTACTTC. Translated: CASSRTQPGAWDYEQYF. The full variable domain, its missing parts supplied by reference TRBV5-6 and TRBJ2-7, is DAGVTQSPTHLIKTRGQQVTLRCSPKSGHDTVSWYQQALGQGPQFIFQYYEEEERQRGNFPDRFSGHQFPNYSSELNVNALLLGDSALYLCASSRTQPGAWDYEQYFGPGTRLTVT.

The chain recombines TRBV7-6 with TRBJ2-7, with D possibly TRBD1 on 8 matching bases. Germline CDR1 SGHVS, CDR2 FNYEAQ. CDR3 length equals 17 residues. Trimming took 5 bases from V and 1 from J, leaving 21 bases between them. The CDR3, as DNA: TGTGCCAGCAGCGTCGAGAGCGGGGACAGGTATTCCTACGAGCAGTACTTC. It encodes CASSVESGDRYSYEQYF.

This rearrangement joins TRBV25-1 to TRBJ1-1; perhaps TRBD1 as D (6 bases). Per the germline V gene, CDR1 is MGHDK and CDR2 is SYGVNS. Trimming cost V 4 bases and J 7 bases, with 10 bases left between them. This CDR3 has 12 amino acids. The CDR3 coding sequence is TGTGCCAGCAGTGGGACAGCCAGTGAAGCTTTCTTT. Its translation is CASSGTASEAFF.

This chain uses TRBV28 with TRBJ1-2; a weak D match, TRBD1 (6 bases). This CDR3 spans 15 amino acids. Germline CDR1 and CDR2: MDHEN and SYDVKM. Trimming stripped 7 bases from V and 3 bases from J, with 18 bases between. CDR3 coding DNA: TGTGCCAGCACCAAAGGGAGGGGGAGGGACTATGGCTACACCTTC. Protein sequence: CASTKGRGRDYGYTF.

This sequence joins TRBV5-1 and TRBJ1-3; D gene unclear. This CDR3 spans 16 amino acids. The germline V gene has CDR1 SGHRS and CDR2 YFSETQ. The V gene lost 6 bases and the J gene lost 2 bases, with 18 bases spanning the gap. Here the CDR3 reads CASTLSGRVTGNTIYF. The CDR3 DNA is TGCGCCAGCACCCTCAGCGGTAGGGTGACTGGAAACACCATATATTTT.

This chain joins TRBV15 and TRBJ2-3, with unresolved D. This CDR3 spans 13 amino acids. Trimming pared 4 bases from V and 6 bases from J, leaving 11 bases between. Per germline, CDR1 LNHNV and CDR2 YYDKDF (reference sequence). DNA for the CDR3: TGTGCCACCAGCACTCGAGCTTCTGATACGCAGTATTTT. This encodes CATSTRASDTQYF. Drawing the rest from reference TRBV15 and TRBJ2-3, the complete variable domain is DAMVIQNPRYQVTQFGKPVTLSCSQTLNHNVMYWYQQKSSQAPKLLFHYYDKDFNNEADTPDNFQSRRPNTSFCFLDIRSPGLGDTAMYLCATSTRASDTQYFGPGTRLTVL.

J is TRBJ1-1 and V is TRBV18, with TRBD1 as a possible D gene (5 bases). CDR3 length equals 14 residues. CDR1 and CDR2 from the germline V gene are KGHSH and LQKENI. V lost 6 bases to trimming and J lost 2 bases, with 13 bases between them. The CDR3 sequence: CASSQETANTEAFF. CDR3 nucleotides: TGTGCCAGCTCCCAGGAGACAGCTAACACTGAAGCTTTCTTT.

The rearrangement links TRBV5-1 to TRBJ1-1; TRBD1 might be the D (5 bases). This CDR3 spans 13 amino acids. The germline V and J ends were trimmed by 6 bases and 2 bases, with 11 bases remaining between them. Per the germline V gene, CDR1 is SGHRS and CDR2 is YFSETQ. Written as DNA, the CDR3 is TGCGCCAGCACCCTGGGGCCTAACACTGAAGCTTTCTTT. Translating gives CASTLGPNTEAFF.

The rearrangement joins TRBV7-9 to TRBJ1-2, with TRBD1 identical over 9 bases. The germline V gene has CDR1 SEHNR and CDR2 FQNEAQ (reference sequence). This CDR3 spans 16 amino acids. Trimming took 4 bases from V and 2 from J; bases not matched to a gene: 8. CDR3 nucleotide sequence: TGTGCCAGCAGCTCAACCGGGACAGGGTTGAACTATGGCTACACCTTC. Its protein product is CASSSTGTGLNYGYTF.

The chain employs TRBV11-2 and TRBJ2-3; 10 nucleotides agree with TRBD1. CDR3 length: 14 amino acids. Losses at the gene ends were 5 bases for V and 5 bases for J; bases not matched to a gene: 4. Germline V gene sequence: CDR1 SGHAT, CDR2 FQNNGV. CDR3 sequence (DNA): TGTGCCAGCAGCCCCGACAGGGGGCTAGATACGCAGTATTTT. Translated, it gives CASSPDRGLDTQYF. Full variable domain (missing parts from reference TRBV11-2 and TRBJ2-3): EAGVAQSPRYKIIEKRQSVAFWCNPISGHATLYWYQQILGQGPKLLIQFQNNGVVDDSQLPKDRFSAERLKGVDSTLKIQPAKLEDSAVYLCASSPDRGLDTQYFGPGTRLTVL.

This chain joins TRBV2 and TRBJ2-4; the D is unclear. The V and J ends lost 4 bases and 6 bases respectively, with 16 bases between them. The CDR3 is 15 residues long. The germline V gene encodes CDR1 SNHLY and CDR2 FYNNEI. The CDR3 bases are TGTGCCAGCAGTGCTTCAGGTCTCAACGGAAACATTCAGTACTTC. Amino acid sequence: CASSASGLNGNIQYF.

The CDR3 DNA reads as TGTGCCAGCAGCTGGACAGGGGCCGGGGAGCTGTTTTTT. This sequence encodes CASSWTGAGELFF. V gene TRBV7-8 combines with J gene TRBJ2-2, with 9 bases identical to TRBD1. CDR1 is SGHVS and CDR2 is FQNEAQ in the germline V gene. This CDR3 comprises 13 residues. V was clipped by 4 bases and J by 6 bases; unmatched bases: 0.

This clone was seen only a few times. The J gene is TRBJ2-6, the V gene TRBV28; D remains ambiguous. Trimming stripped 4 bases from V and 8 bases from J, with 9 bases between. This CDR3 is built from 13 residues. Germline CDR1 is MDHEN and CDR2 is SYDVKM. CDR3 DNA: TGTGCCAGCAGTTCTTTGGAGACCAACGTCCTGACTTTC. This sequence encodes CASSSLETNVLTF.

The chain couples TRBV11-3 to TRBJ1-2, with D possibly being TRBD1 (5 bases). Trimming pared 0 bases from V and 8 bases from J, leaving 19 bases between. The CDR3 is made up of 16 amino acids. Germline lookup yields CDR1 SGHNT and CDR2 YENEEA. The CDR3 nucleotides read TGTGCCAGCAGCTTAGATTGGCGGGGGATGAGGGGAGGCTACACCTTC. Translating gives CASSLDWRGMRGGYTF.

This chain links TRBV6-2 or TRBV6-3 with TRBJ2-1, with 8 positions matching TRBD1. The V gene's germline CDR1 is MNHEY and CDR2 SVGEGT. This CDR3 comprises 19 residues. V shed 0 bases and J 5 bases; nucleotides not matched to a gene: 15. This CDR3 reads CASSYSLAPTGGPHNEQFF. The CDR3 DNA reads TGTGCCAGCAGTTACTCACTCGCCCCTACAGGGGGTCCCCACAATGAGCAGTTCTTC.

The chain combines TRBV7-2 with TRBJ1-5, with 8 bases identical to TRBD1. The CDR3 sequence is 15 residues long. Germline loops: CDR1 SGHTA, CDR2 FQGNSA. The V segment lost 4 bases and the J segment 5 bases; nucleotides outside the gene matches: 7. CDR3 amino acids: CASSSPGQDHQPQHF. Here the CDR3 DNA reads TGTGCCAGCAGCTCCCCGGGACAGGACCATCAGCCCCAGCATTTT.

The V and J genes are TRBV4-1 and TRBJ1-1; TRBD1 aligns across 8 bases. V was pared by 4 bases and J by 11 bases, with 12 bases of the junction left unmatched. Germline lookup yields CDR1 MGHRA and CDR2 YSYEKL. The CDR3 sequence is 14 residues long. CDR3 DNA: TGCGCCAGCAGCCCCGGACAGGGTCCGAGTCAGGCTTTCTTT. Encoded protein: CASSPGQGPSQAFF.

The rearrangement uses TRBV19 and TRBJ1-2; no clear D gene. Germline loops: CDR1 LNHDA, CDR2 SQIVND (reference sequence). Trimming left V 3 bases short and J 2 bases short, with 7 bases between. CDR3 length equals 13 residues. CDR3 sequence (DNA): TGTGCCAGTAGTATGAGAGTCAACTATGGCTACACCTTC. The encoded protein is CASSMRVNYGYTF.

In this sample, this clone turned up once. The genes are TRBV19 and TRBJ2-4; the D is unclear. Trimming removed 3 bases from V and 5 bases from J, with 5 bases in between. The germline V gene encodes CDR1 LNHDA and CDR2 SQIVND (reference sequence). The CDR3 totals 12 residues. The CDR3 DNA is TGTGCCAGTAGTATTGAGGAAAACATTCAGTACTTC. Residues: CASSIEENIQYF.

V and J are TRBV19 and TRBJ1-1; TRBD1 matches at 8 bases. This CDR3 has 14 residues. Per the germline V gene, CDR1 is LNHDA and CDR2 is SQIVND (reference sequence). With 7 bases clipped from V and 3 bases from J, the junction kept 7 bases outside the gene matches. The CDR3 reads CASIGDRSYTEAFF. The CDR3 DNA reads TGTGCCAGTATTGGGGACAGGAGCTACACTGAAGCTTTCTTT.

The chain is built from TRBV27 and TRBJ1-1, with D tentatively TRBD1 (5 bases). Trimming stripped 3 bases from V and 8 bases from J, with 10 bases between. The germline V gene encodes CDR1 MNHEY and CDR2 SMNVEV (reference sequence). CDR3 length: 12 residues. The CDR3 DNA sequence: TGTGCCAGCAGTTTCCCCGGACAAGAAGCTTTCTTT. Amino acids: CASSFPGQEAFF.

This clone showed up just a few times. This chain connects TRBV5-4 to TRBJ1-1; 7 nucleotides agree with TRBD1. J gave up 1 base and V 2 bases, and 5 bases lay outside the gene matches. Germline assignment: CDR1 SGHNT and CDR2 YYREEE (reference sequence). This CDR3 comprises 15 residues. The CDR3 coding sequence is TGTGCCAGCAGCTTACGGACAGGAACGAACACTGAAGCTTTCTTT. It codes for CASSLRTGTNTEAFF. The full variable domain, with the rest looked up from reference TRBV5-4 and TRBJ1-1, is ETGVTQSPTHLIKTRGQQVTLRCSSQSGHNTVSWYQQALGQGPQFIFQYYREEENGRGNFPPRFSGLQFPNYSSELNVNALELDDSALYLCASSLRTGTNTEAFFGQGTRLTVV.